This TCR beta chain was profiled in a study of cytomegalovirus exposure and HLA in healthy donors. Study outcomes and limitations: Per a prior analysis, the majority of TCR beta V segments were productive roughly 90% or roughly 30% of the time. A missense DCLRE1C variant was associated with V- and J-gene trimming of TCR beta chains in a later analysis, and an independent cohort replicated the association. Evidence from a later analysis indicated that most CMV-associated TCR beta chains looked HLA-restricted.

It was with 60 Vbeta and 13 Jbeta primers that the PCR ran. Study processing details: As a later analysis found, there were tens of millions of unique TCR beta chains, of which roughly 11 million were shared. Assay used: immunoSEQ multiplex PCR; TCRdb lists only in-frame clones, some missing. V, J and clone size are taken as reported in that table, and D and trimming were inferred from the DNA itself. The top ten clones hold approximately 1.9% of a sample with 150,000 or so clones, around 9.7% of them seen once. Notes on this clone: Its antigen remains unknown.

The ends were cut back, 7 bases at V and 10 bases at J, with 20 bases in the middle. Germline CDR1 is LNHDA and CDR2 is SQIVND (reference sequence). CDR3 length: 15 amino acids. What was sequenced was PBMCs. This receptor was obtained from a man over 45 in good health and CMV-seronegative. The gene calls are TRBV19 and TRBJ1-6, with a possible D match to TRBD1 (6 bases). The CDR3 bases are TGTGCCAGTACCTCCCCGGGACATATAGGGTCACCCCTCCACTTT. Its protein is CASTSPGHIGSPLHF.